This TCR beta chain was retrieved from a study of cytomegalovirus exposure and HLA in healthy donors. Notes on the study in general: A link between a missense DCLRE1C variant and TCR beta V- and J-gene trimming emerged from a later analysis.

Germline assignment: CDR1 LNHDA and CDR2 SQIVND (reference sequence). Unmatched junction bases numbered 10, after V lost 10 bases and J lost 3 bases. The CDR3 has 15 amino acids. This clone was seen a handful of times. The target antigen is unknown. It was with 60 Vbeta and 13 Jbeta primers that the PCR ran. The protocol was immunoSEQ multiplex PCR, while the TCRdb copy is restricted to in-frame clones and leaves out a portion. Among around 110,000 clones listed, about four fifths were seen once. The receptor's source is a woman aged 25 to 39 in good health and CMV-seronegative. Material for sequencing was PBMCs. The genes are TRBV19 and TRBJ2-2, with TRBD2 identical over 8 bases. The CDR3 reads CANKAGGRDTGELFF. In DNA, the CDR3 is TGTGCCAATAAGGCGGGAGGTCGTGACACCGGGGAGCTGTTTTTT.